One sample yielded the 21 T cell receptor beta chains listed below, sequenced in a study of OX40 agonist ivuxolimab in advanced cancers. This table comes from immunoSEQ multiplex PCR, and its TCRdb copy is limited to in-frame clones, with some not included. The sample carries 40,000 to 60,000 clones, about 81% recorded once. The sequencing used CD4+ or CD8+ T cells sorted from blood, collected in a trial of the OX40 agonist ivuxolimab. These receptors were taken from an adult with an advanced solid tumor such as melanoma, head and neck, liver or kidney cancer.

The CDR3 here is CASSPGLAGVTDTQYF. The DNA of the CDR3 is TGTGCCAGCAGCCCGGGGCTAGCGGGAGTCACAGATACGCAGTATTTT. This rearrangement joins TRBV27 to TRBJ2-3, with 10 nucleotides matching TRBD2. This CDR3 comprises 16 residues. Trimming took 6 bases from V and 2 from J; bases not matched to a gene: 8. Germline loops: CDR1 MNHEY, CDR2 SMNVEV (reference sequence).

V gene TRBV13 combines with J gene TRBJ2-3; a weak D match, TRBD1 (5 bases). CDR1 is PRHDT and CDR2 is FYEKMQ in the germline V gene (reference sequence). The germline V and J ends were trimmed by 1 base and 2 bases, with 7 bases remaining between them. This CDR3 is 14 amino acids long. The CDR3 DNA reads as TGTGCCAGCAGCTTAGACAGGATCACAGATACGCAGTATTTT. It is translated as CASSLDRITDTQYF.

The rearrangement uses TRBV7-2 and TRBJ2-5, with 9 bases aligning to TRBD1. The J segment lost 5 bases and the V segment lost 1 base, leaving 14 bases of the junction unmatched. Germline assignment: CDR1 SGHTA and CDR2 FQGNSA. The CDR3 runs 18 residues. Here the CDR3 reads CASSLGWTGAGRWETQYF. The CDR3 DNA is TGTGCCAGCAGCTTAGGGTGGACAGGGGCGGGAAGGTGGGAGACCCAGTACTTC.

As regards this clone: Other DNA variants within this sample encode the same CDR3. The chain carries TRBV19 and TRBJ2-7; D gene unclear. This CDR3 comprises 13 residues. V lost 3 bases and J 5 bases, leaving 11 bases between the germline ends. Per germline, CDR1 LNHDA and CDR2 SQIVND (reference sequence). This chain's CDR3 is CASSILTTHEQYF. The DNA of the CDR3 is TGTGCCAGTAGTATCCTGACAACCCACGAGCAGTACTTC.

The chain carries TRBV10-1 and TRBJ1-5; D may be TRBD1 (5 bases). CDR1 and CDR2 from the germline V gene are WNHNN and SYGVQD (reference sequence). CDR3 length: 16 amino acids. The V end lost 1 base, the J end lost 0 bases, and 10 bases lay between the germline ends. CDR3 sequence: CASSEFGGNSNQPQHF. In nucleotides, the CDR3 is TGCGCCAGCAGTGAGTTCGGGGGGAATAGCAATCAGCCCCAGCATTTT.

The chain joins TRBV30 to TRBJ1-1; D is possibly TRBD1 (5 bases). In germline, CDR1 is GTSNPN, CDR2 SVGIG (reference sequence). V was pared by 4 bases and J by 11 bases, with 17 bases between. This CDR3 is built from 12 residues. The CDR3 bases are TGTGCCTGGAATCTAGGGACCAGGCGGGCTTTCTTT. Protein: CAWNLGTRRAFF.

This chain uses TRBV4-3 with TRBJ2-1; D call uncertain. V lost 1 base to trimming and J lost 7 bases, with 5 bases between them. The germline V gene encodes CDR1 LGHNA and CDR2 YSLEER. The CDR3 contains 12 residues. Here the CDR3 reads CASSQVRNEQFF. The CDR3 DNA follows: TGCGCCAGCAGCCAAGTGAGGAATGAGCAGTTCTTC.

This chain connects TRBV10-2 to TRBJ1-5; TRBD1 matches at 10 bases. Looked up from germline, CDR1 is WSHSY and CDR2 is SAAADI. Losses at the gene ends were 4 bases for V and 6 bases for J; bases not matched to a gene: 6. The CDR3 sequence is 15 residues long. The CDR3 bases are TGCGCCAGCAGTGGCCAGACAGGGGGCGGTCAGCCCCAGCATTTT. Amino acid sequence: CASSGQTGGGQPQHF.

This chain uses TRBV2 with TRBJ2-6; 8 nucleotides align to TRBD1. J gave up 0 bases and V 8 bases, and 6 bases lay outside the gene matches. The CDR3 sequence is 16 residues long. Per germline, CDR1 SNHLY and CDR2 FYNNEI. CDR3 sequence reads: CASATDRDSGANVLTF. The CDR3 DNA reads TGTGCCAGCGCGACGGACAGGGACTCTGGGGCCAACGTCCTGACTTTC.

This sequence joins TRBV9 and TRBJ2-1; the match to TRBD2 covers 10 bases. Trimming at V came to 2 bases and at J to 7 bases, leaving 6 bases not matched to a gene. The CDR3 consists of 15 residues. Germline V gives CDR1 SGDLS, CDR2 YYNGEE. The CDR3 DNA reads as TGTGCCAGCAGCGTTGCAGCGGGAGGGCGAAATGAGCAGTTCTTC. This sequence encodes CASSVAAGGRNEQFF.

The chain links TRBV6-1 to TRBJ2-5; D is uncertain. The V gene lost 7 bases and the J gene lost 5 bases, with 8 bases spanning the gap. CDR3 length: 11 amino acids. The V gene's germline CDR1 is MNHNS and CDR2 SASEGT. The chain's CDR3 is CASTAVETQYF. CDR3 in DNA: TGTGCCAGCACGGCCGTCGAGACCCAGTACTTC.

The V gene is TRBV6-1, the J gene TRBJ1-5; D not certain. This CDR3 spans 12 amino acids. Trimming took 8 bases from V and 5 from J, leaving 10 bases between them. Germline lookup yields CDR1 MNHNS and CDR2 SASEGT. The CDR3 coding sequence is TGTGCCAGCTCCACTCGGGATCAGCCCCAGCATTTT. Encoded protein: CASSTRDQPQHF.

The J gene is TRBJ2-1, the V gene TRBV6-1; no reliable D call. Germline lookup yields CDR1 MNHNS and CDR2 SASEGT. CDR3 length equals 13 residues. Trimming removed 6 bases from V and 8 bases from J, with 14 bases in between. The DNA of the CDR3 is TGTGCCAGCAGGGACCGGAGCGTCGATGAGCAGTTCTTC. Its protein is CASRDRSVDEQFF.

As DNA, the CDR3 is TGTGCCAGCAGCTTGGCAGATGCTAACTATGGCTACACCTTC. This gives the protein CASSLADANYGYTF. The chain joins TRBV7-9 to TRBJ1-2; D remains unclear. The CDR3 has 14 residues. The ends were cut back, 3 bases at V and 0 bases at J, with 8 bases in the middle. Germline-derived CDR1 and CDR2 are SEHNR and FQNEAQ (reference sequence).

The V gene is TRBV2, the J gene TRBJ2-4; TRBD2 aligns across 12 bases. J gave up 5 bases and V 6 bases, and 2 bases lay outside the gene matches. The CDR3 has 14 amino acids. CDR1 is SNHLY, CDR2 FYNNEI, per germline. CDR3 sequence reads: CASRRLAGENIQYF. CDR3 DNA sequence: TGTGCCAGCAGGAGACTAGCGGGAGAAAACATTCAGTACTTC.

The chain is built from TRBV6-6 and TRBJ2-7; maybe TRBD1 (5 bases). Trimming stripped 5 bases from V and 6 bases from J, with 11 bases between. CDR1 is MNHNY and CDR2 is SVGAGI in the germline V gene (reference sequence). The CDR3 is 12 residues long. The chain's CDR3 is CASSQSGIEQYF. In DNA form, the CDR3 reads TGTGCCAGCAGTCAATCAGGGATCGAGCAGTACTTC.

The count of this clone is one. J is TRBJ1-1 and V is TRBV25-1; the D gene is possibly TRBD1 (5 bases). The germline V and J ends were trimmed by 6 bases and 5 bases, with 16 bases remaining between them. CDR1 is MGHDK and CDR2 is SYGVNS in the germline V gene. This CDR3 has 14 amino acids. The CDR3 loop reads CASRFGAVGTEAFF. In DNA form, the CDR3 reads TGTGCCAGCAGGTTTGGGGCAGTGGGGACTGAAGCTTTCTTT. The full variable domain, with the rest looked up from reference TRBV25-1 and TRBJ1-1, is EADIYQTPRYLVIGTGKKITLECSQTMGHDKMYWYQQDPGMELHLIHYSYGVNSTEKGDLSSESTVSRIRTEHFPLTLESARPSHTSQYLCASRFGAVGTEAFFGQGTRLTVV.

The rearrangement links TRBV30 to TRBJ2-3; 13 bases map to TRBD2. Germline assignment: CDR1 GTSNPN and CDR2 SVGIG (reference sequence). Trimming cost V 5 bases and J 6 bases; bases outside gene matches: 5. CDR3 length: 14 residues. The CDR3 is CAWVTSGRSDTQYF. CDR3 DNA sequence: TGTGCCTGGGTGACTAGCGGGAGGTCGGATACGCAGTATTTT.

The J gene is TRBJ2-2, the V gene TRBV7-2; D gene unclear. Germline lookup yields CDR1 SGHTA and CDR2 FQGNSA. The V gene lost 3 bases and the J gene lost 4 bases, with 15 bases spanning the gap. The CDR3 spans 16 residues. CDR3 DNA: TGTGCCAGCAGCTTGTCCTCGCACCCTTCCACCGGGGAGCTGTTTTTT. This codes for CASSLSSHPSTGELFF.

The V gene is TRBV2, the J gene TRBJ2-1; 7 positions agree with TRBD2. V shed 3 bases, J shed 6 bases, and the junction held 11 bases outside the gene matches. In germline, CDR1 is SNHLY, CDR2 FYNNEI. The CDR3 consists of 16 residues. The CDR3 DNA sequence: TGTGCCAGCAGTGATAAGATTTCAGCGGGATCCAATGAGCAGTTCTTC. It is translated as CASSDKISAGSNEQFF.

J is TRBJ1-2 and V is TRBV10-3, with D possibly TRBD1 on 6 matching bases. The germline CDR1 and CDR2 sequences are ENHRY and SYGVKD. The CDR3 length is 12 residues. Trimming left V 6 bases short and J 6 bases short, with 11 bases between. The CDR3 DNA reads TGTGCCATCAGCCGGGACACCGATGGCTACACCTTC. Its protein product is CAISRDTDGYTF.